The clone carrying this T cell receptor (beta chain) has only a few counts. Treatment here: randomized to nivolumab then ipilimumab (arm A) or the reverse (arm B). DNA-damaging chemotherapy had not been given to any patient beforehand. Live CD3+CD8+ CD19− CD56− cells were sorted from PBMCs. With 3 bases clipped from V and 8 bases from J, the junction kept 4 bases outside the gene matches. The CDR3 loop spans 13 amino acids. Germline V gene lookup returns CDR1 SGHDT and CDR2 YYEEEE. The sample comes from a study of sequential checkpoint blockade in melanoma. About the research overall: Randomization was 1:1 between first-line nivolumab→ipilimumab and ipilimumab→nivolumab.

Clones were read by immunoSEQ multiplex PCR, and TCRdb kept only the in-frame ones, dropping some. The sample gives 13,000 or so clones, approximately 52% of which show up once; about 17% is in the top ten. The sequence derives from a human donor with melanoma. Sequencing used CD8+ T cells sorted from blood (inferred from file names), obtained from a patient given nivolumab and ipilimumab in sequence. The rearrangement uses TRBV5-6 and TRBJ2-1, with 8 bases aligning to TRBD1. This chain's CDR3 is CASSWTGSDEQFF. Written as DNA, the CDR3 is TGTGCCAGCAGCTGGACAGGGAGCGATGAGCAGTTCTTC. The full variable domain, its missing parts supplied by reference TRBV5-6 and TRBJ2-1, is DAGVTQSPTHLIKTRGQQVTLRCSPKSGHDTVSWYQQALGQGPQFIFQYYEEEERQRGNFPDRFSGHQFPNYSSELNVNALLLGDSALYLCASSWTGSDEQFFGPGTRLTVL.